These 19 T cell receptor beta chains originate from one sample sequenced in a study of blood T cell repertoires in COVID-19. Profiled with immunoSEQ multiplex PCR; TCRdb holds only in-frame clones, not every one. This table holds roughly 100,000 clones, 75% to 90% found once. Sequencing was done on a sample of peripheral blood. The receptors were gathered from a human donor in a cohort sampled during active COVID-19.

V is TRBV7-9 and J is TRBJ1-1; D might be TRBD1 (5 bases). The ends were cut back, 5 bases at V and 4 bases at J, with 17 bases in the middle. Per the germline V gene, CDR1 is SEHNR and CDR2 is FQNEAQ (reference sequence). The CDR3 is 15 residues long. CDR3 sequence: CASSIPGGGSTEAFF. The CDR3 DNA follows: TGTGCCAGCAGCATACCGGGGGGAGGGTCCACTGAAGCTTTCTTT. Based on the CDR3 plus reference TRBV7-9 and TRBJ1-1, the full variable domain is DTGVSQNPRHKITKRGQNVTFRCDPISEHNRLYWYRQTLGQGPEFLTYFQNEAQLEKSRLLSDRFSAERPKGSFSTLEIQRTEQGDSAMYLCASSIPGGGSTEAFFGQGTRLTVV.

The chain has TRBV18 and TRBJ1-1; TRBD1 agrees at 11 bases. CDR1 and CDR2 from the germline V gene are KGHSH and LQKENI. Trimming at V came to 5 bases and at J to 5 bases, leaving 4 bases not matched to a gene. The CDR3 extends over 14 amino acids. CDR3 in amino acids: CASSGQGARTEAFF. The CDR3 DNA follows: TGTGCCAGCTCAGGACAGGGGGCAAGGACTGAAGCTTTCTTT.

The chain links TRBV24-1 to TRBJ2-3, with D tentatively TRBD1 (6 bases). Per the germline V gene, CDR1 is KGHDR and CDR2 is SFDVKD. V was cut by 5 bases and J by 2 bases, with 13 bases left in between. The CDR3 has 15 amino acids. This chain's CDR3 is CATSAGRGFTDTQYF. In nucleotides, the CDR3 is TGTGCCACCAGTGCGGGCAGGGGTTTCACAGATACGCAGTATTTT.

This chain's CDR3 is CATSDPGLVGETQYF. CDR3 nucleotide sequence: TGTGCCACCAGTGACCCGGGACTAGTAGGAGAGACCCAGTACTTC. The chain employs TRBV24-1 and TRBJ2-5; 8 nucleotides align to TRBD2. Germline values: CDR1 KGHDR, CDR2 SFDVKD. V lost 4 bases to trimming and J lost 4 bases; unmatched junction nucleotides: 7. This CDR3 spans 15 amino acids.

This clone was counted once. The CDR3 region is CASSGLVWTGELFF. The CDR3 bases are TGTGCCAGCAGCGGACTAGTTTGGACCGGGGAGCTGTTTTTT. The chain couples TRBV2 to TRBJ2-2; 7 nucleotides line up with TRBD2. CDR3 length equals 14 residues. The J segment lost 5 bases and the V segment lost 6 bases, leaving 6 bases of the junction unmatched. The germline CDR1 and CDR2 sequences are SNHLY and FYNNEI.

V is TRBV19 and J is TRBJ1-2; D is undetermined. Between the trimmed V and J ends, which lost 6 bases and 0 bases, there was a span of 20 bases. The germline CDR1 and CDR2 sequences are LNHDA and SQIVND (reference sequence). The CDR3 is made up of 17 amino acids. CDR3 loop: CASSPEFGFNANYGYTF. In DNA, the CDR3 is TGTGCCAGTAGCCCGGAGTTCGGTTTTAACGCTAACTATGGCTACACCTTC.

V usage is TRBV7-3 and J usage is TRBJ1-6, with a possible D match to TRBD1 (6 bases). Germline CDR1 SGHTA, CDR2 FQGTGA. The CDR3 has 14 amino acids. Trimming took 4 bases from V and 4 from J, leaving 8 bases between them. CDR3 sequence: CASSSDSYNSPLHF. CDR3 nucleotides: TGTGCCAGCAGCTCGGACAGTTATAATTCACCCCTCCACTTT. The full variable domain, completed using reference TRBV7-3 and TRBJ1-6, is GAGVSQTPSNKVTEKGKYVELRCDPISGHTALYWYRQSLGQGPEFLIYFQGTGAADDSGLPNDRFFAVRPEGSVSTLKIQRTERGDSAVYLCASSSDSYNSPLHFGNGTRLTVT.

The genes are TRBV6-5 and TRBJ1-3, with D possibly TRBD1 on 6 matching bases. Trimming cost V 7 bases and J 8 bases, with 12 bases left between them. The CDR3 runs to 12 residues. CDR1 and CDR2 from the germline V gene are MNHEY and SVGAGI. The CDR3 bases are TGTGCCAGCACAGAGGGGGGGGACACCATATATTTT. Its translation is CASTEGGDTIYF.

The chain carries TRBV14 and TRBJ1-1, with D unresolved. The CDR3 spans 13 residues. The V gene's germline CDR1 is SGHDN and CDR2 FVKESK. V shed 1 base and J shed 5 bases, with 8 bases lying between them. CDR3 protein: CASSQAEGTEAFF. Here the CDR3 DNA reads TGTGCCAGCAGCCAAGCAGAGGGAACTGAAGCTTTCTTT.

V gene TRBV7-9 combines with J gene TRBJ2-7; 8 bases are a match to TRBD2. Trimming took 2 bases from V and 9 from J; bases not matched to a gene: 18. This CDR3 comprises 17 residues. Germline V gene lookup returns CDR1 SEHNR and CDR2 FQNEAQ (reference sequence). The CDR3 nucleotides are TGTGCCAGCAGCTTATATTCCGGGAGGGTTGCTGGAAGGGGGCAGTACTTC. It yields the protein CASSLYSGRVAGRGQYF. Full variable domain (rest looked up from reference TRBV7-9 and TRBJ2-7): DTGVSQNPRHKITKRGQNVTFRCDPISEHNRLYWYRQTLGQGPEFLTYFQNEAQLEKSRLLSDRFSAERPKGSFSTLEIQRTEQGDSAMYLCASSLYSGRVAGRGQYFGPGTRLTVT.

The gene calls are TRBV5-5 and TRBJ2-3, with D hard to call. The V gene lost 3 bases and the J gene lost 5 bases, with 7 bases spanning the gap. Germline CDR1 reads SGHKS; CDR2 reads YYEKEE (reference sequence). CDR3 size: 12 residues. In nucleotides, the CDR3 is TGTGCCAGCAGCTCCGTAATAGATACGCAGTATTTT. Residues: CASSSVIDTQYF. The whole variable domain, remainder taken from reference TRBV5-5 and TRBJ2-3, is DAGVTQSPTHLIKTRGQQVTLRCSPISGHKSVSWYQQVLGQGPQFIFQYYEKEERGRGNFPDRFSARQFPNYSSELNVNALLLGDSALYLCASSSVIDTQYFGPGTRLTVL.

The chain uses TRBV2 and TRBJ1-6; the match to TRBD1 covers 7 bases. CDR1 SNHLY and CDR2 FYNNEI come from the germline V gene. With 5 bases clipped from V and 9 bases from J, the junction kept 7 bases outside the gene matches. The CDR3 consists of 14 residues. The CDR3 protein is CASSYTGVSSPLHF. CDR3 nucleotides: TGTGCCAGCAGTTATACAGGGGTGAGTTCACCCCTCCACTTT. Drawing the rest from reference TRBV2 and TRBJ1-6, the complete variable domain is EPEVTQTPSHQVTQMGQEVILRCVPISNHLYFYWYRQILGQKVEFLVSFYNNEISEKSEIFDDQFSVERPDGSNFTLKIRSTKLEDSAMYFCASSYTGVSSPLHFGNGTRLTVT.

The chain joins TRBV7-9 to TRBJ2-5, with D possibly matching TRBD2 (5 bases). The V end was cut by 4 bases, the J end by 7 bases, with 7 bases between. This CDR3 region has 11 residues. Per germline, CDR1 SEHNR and CDR2 FQNEAQ (reference sequence). This chain's CDR3 is CASSYGGTQYF. The CDR3 DNA follows: TGTGCCAGCAGCTACGGAGGGACCCAGTACTTC.

The rearrangement links TRBV24-1 to TRBJ1-2, with a tentative D call TRBD1 (5 bases). V gave up 5 bases and J gave up 8 bases, with 14 bases separating them. CDR1 and CDR2 (germline): KGHDR, SFDVKD. CDR3 length: 13 residues. CDR3 nucleotides: TGTGCCACCAGTGCTGGACAATCAATCGGCTACACCTTC. Amino acids: CATSAGQSIGYTF.

The chain carries TRBV7-6 and TRBJ2-6; D is unresolved. Germline CDR1 and CDR2: SGHVS and FNYEAQ. Trimming left V 10 bases short and J 6 bases short, with 16 bases between. The CDR3 totals 14 residues. The chain's CDR3 is CATDRNWAANVLTF. Written as DNA, the CDR3 is TGTGCCACCGACCGGAACTGGGCGGCCAACGTCCTGACTTTC. Full variable domain (rest looked up from reference TRBV7-6 and TRBJ2-6): GAGVSQSPRYKVTKRGQDVALRCDPISGHVSLYWYRQALGQGPEFLTYFNYEAQQDKSGLPNDRFSAERPEGSISTLTIQRTEQRDSAMYRCATDRNWAANVLTFGAGSRLTVL.

The chain joins TRBV3-1 (or the pseudogene TRBV3-2) to TRBJ2-1; D might be TRBD1 (6 bases). Germline CDR1 and CDR2: LGHDT and YNNKEL (reference sequence). Trimming stripped 4 bases from V and 9 bases from J, with 13 bases between. The CDR3 totals 13 residues. CDR3 DNA sequence: TGTGCCAGCAGCCTTGCAGGGGCCGGTGAGCAGTTCTTC. Translated: CASSLAGAGEQFF.

This chain uses TRBV7-9 with TRBJ1-2, with TRBD1 as a possible D gene (5 bases). The CDR3 consists of 11 residues. Per the germline V gene, CDR1 is SEHNR and CDR2 is FQNEAQ (reference sequence). Trimming cost V 11 bases and J 4 bases, with 11 bases left between them. The CDR3 reads CASSGFYGYTF. The CDR3 DNA is TGTGCCTCTTCAGGGTTCTATGGCTACACCTTC.

The J gene is TRBJ2-7, the V gene TRBV11-3, with 8 bases fitting TRBD1. The germline CDR1 and CDR2 sequences are SGHNT and YENEEA. The CDR3 covers 14 residues. The V gene end was trimmed by 3 bases and the J gene end by 0 bases; junction bases not matched to a gene: 1. For the CDR3, the DNA is TGTGCCAGCAGCTTCGACAGGGGCTCCTACGAGCAGTACTTC. Its protein product is CASSFDRGSYEQYF.

The chain carries TRBV5-5 and TRBJ1-1; D is perhaps TRBD1 (6 bases). Trimming took 0 bases from V and 5 from J, leaving 11 bases between them. Germline-derived CDR1 and CDR2 are SGHKS and YYEKEE (reference sequence). The CDR3 extends over 14 amino acids. CDR3 sequence: CASSLAGTRTEAFF. For the CDR3, the DNA is TGTGCCAGCAGCTTGGCCGGGACAAGAACTGAAGCTTTCTTT.